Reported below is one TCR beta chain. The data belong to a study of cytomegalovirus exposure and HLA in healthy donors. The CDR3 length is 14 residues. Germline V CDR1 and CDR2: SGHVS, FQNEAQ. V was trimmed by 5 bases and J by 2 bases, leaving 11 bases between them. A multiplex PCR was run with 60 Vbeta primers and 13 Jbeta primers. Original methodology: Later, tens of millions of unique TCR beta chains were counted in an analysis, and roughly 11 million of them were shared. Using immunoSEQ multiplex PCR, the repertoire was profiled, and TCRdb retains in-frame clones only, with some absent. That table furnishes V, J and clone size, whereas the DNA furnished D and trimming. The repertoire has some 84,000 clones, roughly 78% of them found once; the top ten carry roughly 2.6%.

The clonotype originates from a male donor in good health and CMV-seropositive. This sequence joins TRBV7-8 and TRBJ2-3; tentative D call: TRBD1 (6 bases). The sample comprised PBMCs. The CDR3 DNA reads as TGTGCCAGCAGCCCTCAGGGGCACACAGATACGCAGTATTTT. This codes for CASSPQGHTDTQYF.